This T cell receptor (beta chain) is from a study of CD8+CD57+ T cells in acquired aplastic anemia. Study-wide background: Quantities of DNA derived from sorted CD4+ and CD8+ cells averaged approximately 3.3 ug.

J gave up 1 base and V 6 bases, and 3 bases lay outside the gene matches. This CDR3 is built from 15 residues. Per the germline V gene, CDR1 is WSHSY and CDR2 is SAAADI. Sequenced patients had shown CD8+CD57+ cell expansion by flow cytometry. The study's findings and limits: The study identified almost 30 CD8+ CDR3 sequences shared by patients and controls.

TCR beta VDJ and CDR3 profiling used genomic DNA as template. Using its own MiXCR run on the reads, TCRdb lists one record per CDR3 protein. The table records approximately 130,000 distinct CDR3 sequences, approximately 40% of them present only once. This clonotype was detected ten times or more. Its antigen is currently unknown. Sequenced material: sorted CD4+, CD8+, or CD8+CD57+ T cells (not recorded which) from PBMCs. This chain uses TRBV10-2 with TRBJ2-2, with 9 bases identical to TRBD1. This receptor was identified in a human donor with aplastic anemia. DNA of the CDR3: TGCGCCAGCAGACAGGGGGCACTGAACACCGGGGAGCTGTTTTTT. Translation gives CASRQGALNTGELFF.